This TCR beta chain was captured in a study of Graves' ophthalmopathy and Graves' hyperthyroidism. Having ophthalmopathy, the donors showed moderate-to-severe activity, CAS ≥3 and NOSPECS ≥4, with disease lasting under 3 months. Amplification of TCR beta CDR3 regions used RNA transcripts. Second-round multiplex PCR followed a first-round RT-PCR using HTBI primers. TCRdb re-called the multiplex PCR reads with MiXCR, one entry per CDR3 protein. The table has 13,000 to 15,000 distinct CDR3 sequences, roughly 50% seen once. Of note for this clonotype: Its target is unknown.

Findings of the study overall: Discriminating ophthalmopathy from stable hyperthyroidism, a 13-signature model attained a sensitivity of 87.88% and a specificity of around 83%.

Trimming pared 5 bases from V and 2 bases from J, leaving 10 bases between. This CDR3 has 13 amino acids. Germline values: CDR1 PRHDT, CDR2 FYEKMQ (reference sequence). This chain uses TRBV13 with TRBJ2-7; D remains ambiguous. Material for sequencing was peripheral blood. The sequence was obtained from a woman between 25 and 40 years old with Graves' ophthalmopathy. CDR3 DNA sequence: TGTGCCAGCAGCGGGCGATGGGCCTACGAGCAGTACTTC. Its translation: CASSGRWAYEQYF.